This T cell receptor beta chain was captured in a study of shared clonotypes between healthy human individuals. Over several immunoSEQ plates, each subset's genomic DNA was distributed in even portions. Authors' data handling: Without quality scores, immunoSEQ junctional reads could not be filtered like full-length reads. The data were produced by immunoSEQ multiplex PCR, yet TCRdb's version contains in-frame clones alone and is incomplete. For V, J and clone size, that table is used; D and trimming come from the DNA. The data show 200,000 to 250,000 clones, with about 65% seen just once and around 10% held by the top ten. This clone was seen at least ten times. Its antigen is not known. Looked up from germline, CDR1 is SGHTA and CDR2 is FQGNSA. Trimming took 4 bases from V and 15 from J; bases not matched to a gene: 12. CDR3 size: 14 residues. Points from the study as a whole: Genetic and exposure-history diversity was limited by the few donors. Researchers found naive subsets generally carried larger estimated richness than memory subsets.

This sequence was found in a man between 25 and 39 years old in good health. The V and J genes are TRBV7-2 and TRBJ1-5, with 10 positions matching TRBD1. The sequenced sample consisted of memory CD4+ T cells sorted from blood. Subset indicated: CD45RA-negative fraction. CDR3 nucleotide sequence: TGTGCCAGCAGCTCCCGGGACAGGGGTTCCACATGGCATTTT. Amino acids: CASSSRDRGSTWHF.